A selection of T cell receptor beta chains follows, all from one sample in a study of response to subunit inactivated influenza vaccine. Via MiXCR, TCRdb re-called the RT-PCR reads, giving one row per CDR3 protein. Altogether around 520,000 distinct CDR3 sequences are present, approximately 12% being singletons, with the ten largest covering 10%. The sequencing used PBMCs from blood, collected on the day of vaccination. The receptors here all came from a man aged 50 to 60 who received an inactivated influenza vaccine. CDR3s include the opening cysteine and the closing phenylalanine or tryptophan. D genes are given only for firm matches. Not all rows give a size; the values are once, few, many and, for expanded clones, a class.

clone_size	d_call	cdr3_length	j_call	v_call	cdr3_aa	cdr3_nt
.	TRBD2	15	TRBJ2-1	TRBV5-1	CASSSGLADHNEQFF	TGCGCCAGCAGTTCTGGACTAGCGGATCACAATGAGCAGTTCTTC
.	.	14	TRBJ2-7	TRBV7-2	CASRPRQFSHEQYF	TGTGCCAGCAGACCCCGACAGTTCTCCCACGAGCAGTACTTC
.	.	14	TRBJ2-6	TRBV6-2/TRBV6-3	CASTLTAGANVLTF	TGTGCCAGCACCCTGACAGCTGGGGCCAACGTCCTGACTTTC
many	TRBD1	16	TRBJ1-2	TRBV10-3	CAISESWTGGNYGYTF	TGTGCCATCAGTGAGTCATGGACAGGGGGAAACTATGGCTACACCTTC
many	.	16	TRBJ2-1	TRBV5-5	CASSRGSGRNYNEQFF	TGTGCCAGCAGCCGAGGATCGGGACGGAATTACAATGAGCAGTTCTTC
few	TRBD1	18	TRBJ2-2	TRBV11-1	CASRPRQGLSLNTGELFF	TGTGCCAGCAGGCCACGACAGGGTTTGTCCCTAAACACCGGGGAGCTGTTTTTT
few	.	16	TRBJ1-2	TRBV6-1	CASTRGQSGRFYGYTF	TGTGCCAGCACCAGGGGTCAGTCAGGGCGCTTCTATGGCTACACCTTC
.	TRBD2	14	TRBJ2-7	TRBV6-1	CASRTGTSGYEQYF	TGTGCCAGCAGAACCGGGACTAGCGGTTACGAGCAGTACTTC
many	.	14	TRBJ1-5	TRBV5-5	CASSLGLYNQPQHF	TGTGCCAGCAGCTTGGGACTTTACAATCAGCCCCAGCATTTT
.	.	14	TRBJ2-7	TRBV27	CASSLYPPSDEQYF	TGTGCCAGCAGTTTATACCCACCCTCGGACGAGCAGTACTTC